Each of the 5 T cell receptor beta chains below was sequenced from the same sample in a study of blood T cells in healthy people across ages. Primers used in a second PCR of about 7 to 12 cycles were a sample-barcoded 5' primer and a J-beta primer mix. TCRdb ran MiXCR on the 5' RACE reads and lists one entry per CDR3 protein. Among around 620,000 distinct CDR3 sequences, 27% were seen once, and the ten largest hold roughly 20%. Sequencing was done on a sample of blood. These receptors originate from a woman between 70 and 85 years old in good health.

This rearrangement joins TRBV10-3 to TRBJ2-1; unclear D gene. The V end lost 5 bases, the J end lost 7 bases, and 6 bases lay between the germline ends. The CDR3 contains 11 residues. Germline CDR1 ENHRY, CDR2 SYGVKD. The CDR3 here is CAISSHNEQFF. The CDR3 region has the DNA TGTGCCATCAGTTCACATAATGAGCAGTTCTTC.

The genes are TRBV9 and TRBJ1-2, with no clear D. Germline loops: CDR1 SGDLS, CDR2 YYNGEE. V shed 5 bases and J shed 2 bases, with 16 bases lying between them. This CDR3 is 15 amino acids long. The CDR3 DNA follows: TGTGCCAGCAGTCTCCGGGGTACGGGGAACTATGGCTACACCTTC. This encodes CASSLRGTGNYGYTF.

In its sample, this clonotype was seen once. The rearrangement links TRBV29-1 to TRBJ2-2, with D possibly matching TRBD1 (5 bases). This CDR3 is built from 13 residues. CDR1 is SQVTM and CDR2 is ANQGSEA in the germline V gene. Deletions cut 2 bases from V and 1 base from J, with 5 bases between. The CDR3, as DNA: TGCAGCGTTGAACAGGGGAACACCGGGGAGCTGTTTTTT. Its translation is CSVEQGNTGELFF.

A note on this clonotype: Since the CDR3 does not end with the conserved phenylalanine or tryptophan, this likely comes from a read error. J is TRBJ1-2 and V is TRBV5-1, with 8 bases identical to TRBD1. J gave up 8 bases and V 5 bases, and 11 bases lay outside the gene matches. Germline V lookup: CDR1 SGHRS, CDR2 YFSETQ. CDR3 size: 14 residues. The CDR3 loop reads CASRSGTGPGGYTI. The CDR3 nucleotides are TGCGCCAGCAGGTCCGGGACAGGCCCGGGGGGCTACACCATC.

This clonotype appeared a few times. The genes are TRBV28 and TRBJ1-3, with a weak D call TRBD1 (6 bases). The V end lost 6 bases, the J end lost 0 bases, and 12 bases lay between the germline ends. Germline CDR1 MDHEN, CDR2 SYDVKM. The CDR3 totals 15 residues. DNA for the CDR3: TGTGCCAGCAGGGCAGGGGTATTCTCTGGAAACACCATATATTTT. Translation: CASRAGVFSGNTIYF.